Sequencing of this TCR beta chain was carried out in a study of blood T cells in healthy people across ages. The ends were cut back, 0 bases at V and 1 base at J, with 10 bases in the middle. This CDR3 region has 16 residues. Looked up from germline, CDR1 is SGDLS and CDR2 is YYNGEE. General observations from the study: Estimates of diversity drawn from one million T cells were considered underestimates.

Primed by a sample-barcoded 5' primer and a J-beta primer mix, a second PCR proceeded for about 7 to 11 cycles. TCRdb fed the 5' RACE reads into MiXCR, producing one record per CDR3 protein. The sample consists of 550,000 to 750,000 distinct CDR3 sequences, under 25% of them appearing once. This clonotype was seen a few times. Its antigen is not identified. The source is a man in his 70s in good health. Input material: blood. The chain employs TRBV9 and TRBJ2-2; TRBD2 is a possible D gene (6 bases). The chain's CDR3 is CASSVGASENTGELFF. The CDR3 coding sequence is TGTGCCAGCAGCGTAGGAGCTAGCGAGAACACCGGGGAGCTGTTTTTT.